The subject of this entry is one T cell receptor beta chain. The target antigen is unknown. This sample was taken from a study of cytomegalovirus exposure and HLA in healthy donors. Points from the study as a whole: Analysis was performed later, and it showed HLA-associated TCR beta chains to be more clonally expanded than equally common others. A prior analysis recorded that most TCR beta V segments were productive about 87% or about 30% of the time. Most TCR sequences were uncommon, yet certain public TCRs appeared in many donors. In the analysis, some V segments, TRBV6-2 and TRBV6-3 included, were excluded as indistinguishable.

The CDR3 is 13 amino acids. The V gene's germline CDR1 is SQVTM and CDR2 ANQGSEA. With 3 bases removed from V and 4 bases from J, the gap between germline ends came to 9 bases. It was with 60 Vbeta and 13 Jbeta primers that the PCR ran. Sequencing was performed with immunoSEQ multiplex PCR; in TCRdb, only in-frame clones are kept and a portion is missing. The profile shows around 140,000 clones, approximately 79% of them singletons. This TCR came from a man in his forties or fifties in good health and CMV-seropositive. Sequenced input: PBMCs. V usage is TRBV29-1 and J usage is TRBJ2-2; the D gene is possibly TRBD1 (5 bases). In DNA, the CDR3 is TGCAGCGTTGAGGGGCATTCCACCGGGGAGCTGTTTTTT. It yields the protein CSVEGHSTGELFF.